The table lists the clone carrying this T cell receptor beta chain with a few counts. Its antigen is unidentified. TCRdb re-derived calls from the RT-PCR reads in MiXCR, one entry per CDR3 protein. The sample records 700,000 to 800,000 distinct CDR3 sequences, less than 20% being singletons. The data were taken from a study of response to subunit inactivated influenza vaccine. Whole-study findings and limits: After each seasonal influenza vaccination, few new T cells are recruited, the authors suggested.

CDR3 length equals 14 residues. The V gene lost 4 bases and the J gene lost 3 bases, with 9 bases spanning the gap. From germline, CDR1 is SGHTA and CDR2 FQGNSA. The sample was PBMCs from blood, taken 5 days after vaccination. The chain combines TRBV7-2 with TRBJ2-2; D unclear. The sequence came from a man aged 50-60 years who received an inactivated influenza vaccine. For the CDR3, the DNA is TGTGCCAGCAGCTCGTCCCAGGACACCGGGGAGCTGTTTTTT. Protein sequence: CASSSSQDTGELFF. Variable domain in full (rest from reference TRBV7-2 and TRBJ2-2): GAGVSQSPSNKVTEKGKDVELRCDPISGHTALYWYRQSLGQGLEFLIYFQGNSAPDKSGLPSDRFSAERTGGSVSTLTIQRTQQEDSAVYLCASSSSQDTGELFFGEGSRLTVL.